A single T cell receptor (beta chain) is shown here with its context. The antigen is unknown. The sample originates from a study of shared clonotypes between healthy human individuals. The study's findings and limits: The study generally estimated greater richness for naive than memory subsets.

Looked up from germline, CDR1 is SNHLY and CDR2 is FYNNEI. The CDR3 sequence is 15 residues long. The J segment lost 6 bases and the V segment lost 5 bases, leaving 9 bases of the junction unmatched. CD8 cells classed as naive were CD45RO-negative and positively selected for CCR7, excluding terminally differentiated effector memory CD45RA+ cells. Generated by immunoSEQ multiplex PCR, the TCRdb table keeps only in-frame clones and is missing some. The sample shows nearly 600,000 clones, about 95% of them seen only once. Sequencing input: naive CD8+ T cells sorted from blood. The clonotype comes from a woman in her 30s in good health. The chain employs TRBV2 and TRBJ1-5; TRBD1 matches at 8 bases. The CDR3 here is CASSPTGGSFQPQHF. CDR3 nucleotide sequence: TGTGCCAGCAGTCCAACAGGGGGATCATTTCAGCCCCAGCATTTT.